This T cell receptor (beta chain) was captured by sequencing in a study of T-cell reconstitution after alpha-beta-depleted transplantation in children. A library of TCRbeta sequences, prepared with unique molecular identifiers, was generated. TCRdb re-called the PCR reads with MiXCR, one entry per CDR3 protein. The table lists around 360,000 distinct CDR3 sequences, about a tenth of them singletons. The sequence derives from a human donor who donated a stem cell graft to a child with acute lymphoblastic leukemia. Source: PBMCs from the stem cell graft donor, taken from the stem cell graft.

The CDR3 here is CASSFGRGWTEAFF. As DNA, the CDR3 is TGTGCCAGCAGTTTCGGAAGGGGGTGGACTGAAGCTTTCTTT. The gene calls are TRBV12-3 or TRBV12-4 and TRBJ1-1; D is perhaps TRBD1 (6 bases). V lost 3 bases, J lost 5 bases, and 13 bases lay in between. The CDR3 runs 14 residues.